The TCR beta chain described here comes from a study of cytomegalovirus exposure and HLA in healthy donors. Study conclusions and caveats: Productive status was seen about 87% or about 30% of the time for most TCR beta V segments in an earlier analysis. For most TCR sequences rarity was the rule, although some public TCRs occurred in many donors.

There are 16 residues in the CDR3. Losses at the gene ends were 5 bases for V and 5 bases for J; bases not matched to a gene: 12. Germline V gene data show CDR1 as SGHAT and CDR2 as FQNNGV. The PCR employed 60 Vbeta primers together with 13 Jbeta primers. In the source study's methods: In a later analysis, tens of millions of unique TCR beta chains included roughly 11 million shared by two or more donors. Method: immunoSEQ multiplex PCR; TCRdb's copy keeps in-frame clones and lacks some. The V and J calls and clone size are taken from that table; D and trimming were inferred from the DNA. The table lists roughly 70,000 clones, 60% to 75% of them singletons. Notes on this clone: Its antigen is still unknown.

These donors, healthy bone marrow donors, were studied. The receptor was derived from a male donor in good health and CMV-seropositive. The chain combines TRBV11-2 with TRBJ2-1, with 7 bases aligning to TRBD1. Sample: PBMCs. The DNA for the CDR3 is TGTGCCAGCAGCCGAACGACAGGGACGGGAAACAATGAGCAGTTCTTC. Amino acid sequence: CASSRTTGTGNNEQFF.